This TCR beta chain was sequenced during a study of blood T cell repertoires in COVID-19. Study-level information: From the United States, Italy and Spain came samples of acute and convalescent COVID-19. Sample material is recorded as cDNA or gDNA derived from T cells, B-cell-depleted T cells, or PBMCs.

Per the original methods: Nucleated cell number was recorded as an estimate derived from reference gene primer amplification. Using immunoSEQ multiplex PCR, the repertoire was profiled, and TCRdb retains in-frame clones only, with some absent. The DNA was the basis for D and trimming; V, J and clone size are from that table. Of under 300,000 clones listed, approximately 85% are singletons. On this clone itself: Within the sample, other DNA sequences also encode this same CDR3.

CDR3 size: 16 residues. Per the germline V gene, CDR1 is SGHRS and CDR2 is YFSETQ. Trimming removed 0 bases from V and 0 bases from J, with 12 bases in between. The source of this sequence is a woman in her sixties or seventies with active or convalescent COVID-19. Sequencing was carried out using peripheral blood. The chain combines TRBV5-1 with TRBJ1-1, with D perhaps matching TRBD1 (5 bases). In nucleotides, the CDR3 is TGCGCCAGCAGCTTGGCCAGTCTACAGGTGAACACTGAAGCTTTCTTT. It yields the protein CASSLASLQVNTEAFF.